This TCR beta chain was documented in a study of cytomegalovirus exposure and HLA in healthy donors (dated by TCRdb to the late 2010s). General notes on the study: According to an earlier analysis of 587 of the donors, some 180 million T cells yielded 95 million to 140 million unique TCR beta sequences and 250 to 350 Gb of sequence data. An early release covering roughly 600 HLA-typed donors comprised around 300 gigabases of sequencing data and around 85 million unique TCR sequences. Of the 300 to 400 genotyped donors, about 80% fell in the genetic ancestry cluster associated with self-reported Caucasian donors. The study aimed to test whether signatures of past pathogen exposure could be identified by cataloging public T cell receptors. Using immunosequencing, the study profiled T cell repertoires from around 680 subjects and related those repertoires to cytomegalovirus serostatus. Along with the approximately 700-subject first cohort, a separate validation cohort of 120 different subjects was used. High-throughput TCR immunosequencing, statistical association of individual TCRs with disease status, and machine learning were combined to predict cytomegalovirus infection status. A later analysis re-examined previously published TCR beta repertoires from 500 to 700 donors and added high-resolution HLA genotyping to investigate patterns of TCR occurrence. The later analysis used no new phenotypic data to find candidate immune exposures, relying instead on TCR beta sequences and their occurrence across donors. In an earlier analysis of about 590 of the donors, high-throughput TCR beta sequencing was used to judge whether each TCR beta V gene segment behaved as functional or pseudogenic. Alongside the repertoire data, information on donor age, sex, ethnicity and CMV serostatus was compiled. Genome-wide SNP genotypes for about 65% of the roughly 700 donors were used in a later genetic analysis, which treated that subset as a discovery cohort. Every discovery cohort repertoire had been produced on one sequencing platform. HLA typing covered class I and class II loci at four-digit resolution. Typing coverage differed by locus: A, B, C, DRB1 and DQB1 were typed in roughly 620-630 donors, DQA1 in about 500, DPA1 in 600 to 610, and DPB1 in 450 to 490. Four to six DR-DQ haplotypes were handled as single units for association and clustering, since linkage in the cohort was strong. Among some 400 genotyped donors of the cohort, an average of approximately 240,000 unique TCR beta nucleotide sequences was sequenced per donor, of which about 18% were non-productive. On the study overall, not on this receptor specifically: In both the original and validation cohorts, the classifier was reported to diagnose cytomegalovirus status with high specificity and sensitivity. The presence/absence analyses assumed that sequencing depth was roughly uniform across donors, and that assumption may not be true. Linkage disequilibrium might explain the correlated functional status among segregating V segments, but an unknown experimental factor could not be excluded. Most CMV-associated TCR beta chains appeared to be HLA-restricted in a later analysis, and the HLA associations seemed to be driven largely by CMV exposure. CMV serostatus was the only immune exposure information available for the cohort. Most TCR sequences were seen in very few donors, while some public TCRs were found in many individuals. Several of the top co-occurrence clusters appeared to be linked to parvovirus B19, influenza, CMV and Epstein-Barr virus, according to a later analysis. It was suggested by the authors that the approach could potentially be generalized to other disease states and immunological phenotypes. Because some donors lacked HLA typing at each locus, the association tests relied only on the typed subset. In a later analysis, the rate of TCR association differed among HLA loci, with DRB1 alleles having the most associated TCRs and HLA-C alleles having the fewest. In a later analysis, some 17,000 TCR beta sequences were associated with specific HLA alleles at a false discovery rate of 0.05. A cluster of highly shared sequence variants was judged likely to be a technical artifact of the sequencing pipeline. In a later genetic analysis, fewer N-insertions in productive TCRs were reported among donors in an Asian-associated ancestry cluster than the roughly 670-donor mean. In a later genetic analysis, a missense DCLRE1C variant was associated with V-gene and J-gene trimming of TCR beta chains, and the association was replicated in an independent cohort. Roughly 17 rarely observed V segments, including chromosome 9 orphons, were excluded from the earlier analysis of some 590 of the donors because counts were too low. Some IMGT-functional V segments, including TRBV6-2 and TRBV6-3, could not be told apart with the 87-base-pair reads, so those segments were excluded. In this cohort, only TCR beta chains were sequenced, and detectable features were limited by the absence of alpha or paired-chain data. An earlier analysis of around 500 of the donors showed that most TCR beta V segments appeared in productive rearrangements either about 87% or about 30% of the time, which broadly matched IMGT annotations. In vitro tests confirmed that three of the cytomegalovirus-associated TCR beta chains recognize cytomegalovirus antigens. The study gave a list of about 150 TCR beta chains associated with cytomegalovirus. When HLA alleles, especially DR and DQ, strongly co-occurred, TCR associations were difficult to assign to individual alleles. A further reported finding was that TCR beta sequences accurately predicted the HLA-A and HLA-B alleles for most subjects in the first cohort. Compared with equally common non-associated chains, HLA-associated TCR beta chains in a later analysis were more clonally expanded and had lower generation probabilities.

The germline V and J ends show losses of 6 bases and 5 bases respectively, and no gene match explains 10 bases of the junction. The germline V gene provides CDR1 MNHEY and CDR2 SVGAGI. The CDR3, cysteine through phenylalanine, is 15 amino acids long. The CDR3 DNA has 45 bases and is translated from base 1. The cohort was made up of about 670 healthy bone marrow donors. Cohort members were all nominally healthy when sampled, although unrecorded immune exposures were likely present. The donor was CMV seronegative and was included in the group of a few hundred seronegative cohort members. A peripheral blood sample was provided by each donor, and peripheral blood mononuclear cells were used for TCR beta sequencing. Genomic DNA was extracted from the blood cell samples with the Qiagen DNeasy Blood Extraction Kit. There are a few counts of this clone. The antigen it recognizes is unknown. Per-base qualities were not stored, and no clone one base away is much larger.

Preparation of the library involved the immunoSEQ multiplex PCR assay. For the multiplex PCR, a mixture combining 60 forward primers for TCR Vbeta segments and 13 reverse primers for TCR Jbeta segments was used. A multiplex PCR assay on genomic DNA amplified the CDR3 region of rearranged TCR beta genes. The amplified TCR beta libraries were sequenced on the Illumina HiSeq System as 87-base-pair reads. The authors' analysis ran thus. Across the 500 to 700 repertoires, a later analysis counted approximately 83 million unique TCR beta chains, approximately 12 million of which were shared by at least two donors. Raw reads were error-corrected and collapsed into unique sequences by a nearest-neighbor algorithm in which closely related sequences were merged to remove PCR and sequencing errors. V, D and J gene segments were assigned by aligning CDR3 sequences to IMGT reference sequences. For a sequence to be retained, at least a six-nucleotide match to both a V gene segment and a J gene segment was required. A rearrangement was called productive if the CDR3 had no stop codons and remained in frame with V and J, and every other rearrangement was called non-productive. CDR3 was defined according to IMGT convention as the region running from the second conserved V-encoded cysteine to the conserved J-encoded phenylalanine. In an earlier analysis of around 600 of the donors, sequences lacking an unambiguous match to a single V gene segment were excluded. In an earlier analysis of several hundred of the donors, V segments were called functional above 56.7% productive rearrangements and were called segregating when the between-donor standard deviation exceeded 5%. A statistical classification framework was built for diagnosing cytomegalovirus status from the catalog of TCR beta chain sequences. V and J gene assignment, in a later analysis, came from comparing TCR nucleotide sequences with IMGT/GENE-DB human TR gene sequences. A later analysis assigned CDR3 sequences and most-parsimonious VDJ recombination scenarios with the TCRdist pipeline. In a later analysis, each TCR beta chain was defined by its CDR3 amino acid sequence together with its V-gene family, and reads lacking a unique V-gene family were excluded. To address suspected cross-contamination and a sequencing artifact, a later analysis removed around 600 highly shared, low-generation-probability nucleotide sequences. In a later analysis, a clonal expansion index for each public chain was calculated from normalized within-repertoire ranks of inferred template counts. In a later analysis, generation probabilities were computed with a VDJ recombination model fitted to out-of-frame rearrangements, and the resulting probabilities were checked against IGoR. In a later analysis, TCR-TCR, TCR-HLA and TCR-CMV co-occurrence was scored with hypergeometric tests, and a repertoire-size bias correction was applied to TCR pairs. A later analysis estimated false discovery rates by permuting HLA or CMV assignments 20 times. In a later analysis, co-occurring TCRs were grouped using DBSCAN, and TCRdist sequence similarity was added for clustering within HLA-allele-positive subsets. Repertoires with fewer than 30,000 or more than 120,000 public chains, plus five repertoires with anomalous nucleotide sharing, were excluded from co-occurrence clustering. TCRdb limited this immuneACCESS table to in-frame rearrangements with V and J called. A share of clones is missing; checked studies link under half to unresolved V genes, and the rest is unexplained. V and J calls and clone size follow that table, whereas D and trimming were derived from the DNA. The sample table lists approximately 140,000 clones, around 73% of them with a count of one. The ten largest clonotypes hold around 1.5% of the sample.

The sequencing sample was made of PBMCs. Recombination connected TRBV6-5 to TRBJ2-1; 7 central nucleotides agree with TRBD1. The sequence was obtained from a female donor in good health and CMV-seronegative. The DNA sequence is given as TGTGCCAGCAGCCCCGGGACAGCTTACCACAATGAGCAGTTCTTC. Its protein reads: CASSPGTAYHNEQFF.